A selection of T cell receptor beta chains follows, all from one sample in a study of T cell responses to AZD1222 COVID-19 vaccine. Assay: immunoSEQ multiplex PCR; the TCRdb copy retains only in-frame clones and omits some. The table shows over 150,000 clones, with roughly 90% occurring only once. The input for sequencing was peripheral blood, taken on day 0 of AZD1222 vaccination. Receptors originate from an adult in good health. Both conserved end residues are trimmed from each CDR3. Fields, in order: J gene, clone size, V gene, CDR3 length, D gene, CDR3 protein. The D gene is left open where the match is weak. A row's size may be missing; if present it is once, few, many or a size class.

j_gene: TRBJ2-3
abundance: -
v_gene: TRBV15
len: 16
d_gene: -
CDR3aa: ATSSFTLPLTSTDTQY

j_gene: TRBJ1-5
abundance: few
v_gene: TRBV19
len: 13
d_gene: -
CDR3aa: ASSPRTGGGQPQH

j_gene: TRBJ1-5
abundance: -
v_gene: TRBV6-5
len: 14
d_gene: -
CDR3aa: ASSYVSLVGNQPQH

j_gene: TRBJ1-3
abundance: few
v_gene: TRBV5-6
len: 12
d_gene: -
CDR3aa: ASSLTPGGNTIY

j_gene: TRBJ2-1
abundance: few
v_gene: TRBV11-2
len: 10
d_gene: -
CDR3aa: ASSSQGVEQF

j_gene: TRBJ2-7
abundance: -
v_gene: TRBV7-2
len: 11
d_gene: -
CDR3aa: ASTGPSQYEQY

j_gene: TRBJ1-1
abundance: -
v_gene: TRBV6-6
len: 12
d_gene: -
CDR3aa: ASTRVGVNTEAF

j_gene: TRBJ2-3
abundance: -
v_gene: TRBV4-2
len: 13
d_gene: -
CDR3aa: ASSPAGQPTDTQY

j_gene: TRBJ1-4
abundance: few
v_gene: TRBV4-2
len: 13
d_gene: TRBD1
CDR3aa: ASSPSAGGPEKLF

j_gene: TRBJ1-1
abundance: -
v_gene: TRBV6-5
len: 12
d_gene: -
CDR3aa: ASREGGLTSEAF

j_gene: TRBJ1-1
abundance: few
v_gene: TRBV12-5
len: 11
d_gene: -
CDR3aa: ASAGGAGTEAF

j_gene: TRBJ1-6
abundance: -
v_gene: TRBV28
len: 12
d_gene: -
CDR3aa: ATQTGLSNSPLH

j_gene: TRBJ1-1
abundance: -
v_gene: TRBV20-1
len: 11
d_gene: -
CDR3aa: SASSPGVTEAF

j_gene: TRBJ2-5
abundance: -
v_gene: TRBV11-1
len: 14
d_gene: -
CDR3aa: ASSLARLANRETQY

j_gene: TRBJ2-3
abundance: -
v_gene: TRBV5-1
len: 12
d_gene: TRBD2
CDR3aa: ASSSTSGGDTQY

j_gene: TRBJ1-1
abundance: -
v_gene: TRBV12-3/TRBV12-4
len: 9
d_gene: -
CDR3aa: ASSFAVEAF

j_gene: TRBJ1-5
abundance: -
v_gene: TRBV6-5
len: 11
d_gene: -
CDR3aa: ASSMTESQPQH

j_gene: TRBJ2-3
abundance: -
v_gene: TRBV23-1
len: 13
d_gene: -
CDR3aa: ASSPAPGCTDTQY

j_gene: TRBJ2-4
abundance: -
v_gene: TRBV12-3/TRBV12-4
len: 11
d_gene: -
CDR3aa: ASTSGLKNIQY

j_gene: TRBJ2-7
abundance: -
v_gene: TRBV3-1/TRBV3-2
len: 15
d_gene: -
CDR3aa: ASSQDNRLARPHEQY

j_gene: TRBJ2-7
abundance: -
v_gene: TRBV9
len: 13
d_gene: -
CDR3aa: ASSVGDSDVREQY

j_gene: TRBJ1-1
abundance: -
v_gene: TRBV5-1
len: 14
d_gene: -
CDR3aa: ASSLESGTLNTEAF

j_gene: TRBJ1-2
abundance: few
v_gene: TRBV6-2/TRBV6-3
len: 11
d_gene: -
CDR3aa: ASSYSTGTGYT

j_gene: TRBJ1-1
abundance: -
v_gene: TRBV29-1
len: 11
d_gene: -
CDR3aa: SVEKGTNTEAF

j_gene: TRBJ1-2
abundance: -
v_gene: TRBV18
len: 12
d_gene: TRBD1
CDR3aa: ASSPLPDRGGYT

j_gene: TRBJ1-2
abundance: -
v_gene: TRBV28
len: 10
d_gene: -
CDR3aa: ASRIGDYGYT

j_gene: TRBJ1-1
abundance: -
v_gene: TRBV3-1/TRBV3-2
len: 13
d_gene: TRBD1
CDR3aa: ASSQGGGGGTEAF

j_gene: TRBJ1-1
abundance: -
v_gene: TRBV10-3
len: 15
d_gene: -
CDR3aa: AISGPSRFRESTEAF

j_gene: TRBJ1-5
abundance: -
v_gene: TRBV6-2/TRBV6-3
len: 15
d_gene: TRBD1
CDR3aa: ASSPSRTGVHNQPQH

j_gene: TRBJ1-5
abundance: -
v_gene: TRBV4-3
len: 11
d_gene: -
CDR3aa: ASSQERDQPQH

j_gene: TRBJ1-4
abundance: -
v_gene: TRBV4-3
len: 14
d_gene: -
CDR3aa: ASSPLLQGPGEKLF

j_gene: TRBJ2-1
abundance: once
v_gene: TRBV4-3
len: 14
d_gene: TRBD1
CDR3aa: ASSQEARGLGNEQF

j_gene: TRBJ1-5
abundance: few
v_gene: TRBV24-1
len: 14
d_gene: -
CDR3aa: ATSDHRSGSNQPQH

j_gene: TRBJ1-3
abundance: -
v_gene: TRBV7-2
len: 13
d_gene: -
CDR3aa: ASSSRGPSGNTIY

j_gene: TRBJ1-2
abundance: -
v_gene: TRBV2
len: 11
d_gene: -
CDR3aa: ASSEQLGYGYT

j_gene: TRBJ2-3
abundance: -
v_gene: TRBV4-3
len: 13
d_gene: -
CDR3aa: ASSGGAGYTDTQY

j_gene: TRBJ2-7
abundance: -
v_gene: TRBV9
len: 12
d_gene: TRBD1
CDR3aa: ASSVGTGVDEQY

j_gene: TRBJ1-2
abundance: -
v_gene: TRBV5-8
len: 12
d_gene: TRBD1
CDR3aa: ASSTGQTNYGYT

j_gene: TRBJ2-2
abundance: few
v_gene: TRBV3-1/TRBV3-2
len: 15
d_gene: TRBD2
CDR3aa: ASSQRSLAVNTGELF

j_gene: TRBJ1-2
abundance: few
v_gene: TRBV11-2
len: 14
d_gene: TRBD1
CDR3aa: ASSRNTGTGPDGYT

j_gene: TRBJ2-7
abundance: -
v_gene: TRBV20-1
len: 13
d_gene: TRBD1
CDR3aa: SASPRWDRDNEQY

j_gene: TRBJ2-5
abundance: once
v_gene: TRBV4-1
len: 15
d_gene: TRBD2
CDR3aa: ASSQVSSGGARETQY

j_gene: TRBJ2-1
abundance: -
v_gene: TRBV28
len: 12
d_gene: TRBD2
CDR3aa: ASSFTGGRREQF

j_gene: TRBJ2-7
abundance: -
v_gene: TRBV7-9
len: 12
d_gene: -
CDR3aa: ASSFTGHSYEQY

j_gene: TRBJ1-2
abundance: -
v_gene: TRBV6-1
len: 13
d_gene: TRBD1
CDR3aa: ASSEGPGGVYGYT

j_gene: TRBJ1-6
abundance: -
v_gene: TRBV6-5
len: 12
d_gene: TRBD1
CDR3aa: ASRGQGAGSPLH

j_gene: TRBJ2-7
abundance: -
v_gene: TRBV3-1/TRBV3-2
len: 11
d_gene: -
CDR3aa: ASSQFQTYEQY

j_gene: TRBJ1-1
abundance: -
v_gene: TRBV7-9
len: 13
d_gene: -
CDR3aa: ASSRWVGESTEAF